These 10 T cell receptor beta chains originate from one sample sequenced in a study of neurological immune-mediated disorders. TCRdb independently ran MiXCR on the 5' RACE reads; one entry per CDR3 protein. The table includes tens of thousands of distinct CDR3 sequences, 10% to 13% detected once. What was sequenced was PBMCs. The receptors derive from a woman aged 25 to 39 with HTLV-1-associated myelopathy (HAM/TSP).

This clonotype came up many times. The gene calls are TRBV5-1 and TRBJ1-6; D unclear. The length of the CDR3 is 15 residues. The germline gives CDR1 SGHRS, CDR2 YFSETQ. V dropped 1 base and J dropped 8 bases, with 13 bases sitting between them. Written as DNA, the CDR3 is TGCGCCAGCAGCTTGATCGGGCTGCTGGATTCACCCCTCCACTTT. This sequence encodes CASSLIGLLDSPLHF.

This clonotype showed up many times. DNA for the CDR3: TGTGCCAGCAGCTTAGGTTCCCGGGGGACCCAGTACTTC. Its translation is CASSLGSRGTQYF. V and J are TRBV7-6 and TRBJ2-5; tentative D call: TRBD2 (5 bases). Looked up from germline, CDR1 is SGHVS and CDR2 is FNYEAQ. The germline V and J ends were trimmed by 1 base and 7 bases, with 10 bases remaining between them. The CDR3 covers 13 residues.

This chain links TRBV10-1 with TRBJ2-1, with D unresolved. The germline V and J ends were trimmed by 3 bases and 2 bases, with 11 bases remaining between them. Germline CDR1 reads WNHNN; CDR2 reads SYGVQD (reference sequence). The CDR3 runs 15 residues. The CDR3 nucleotides read TGCGCCAGCAGTGATGGAGCACGCCCCTACAATGAGCAGTTCTTC. This sequence encodes CASSDGARPYNEQFF.

This clonotype has at least ten counts. The rearrangement joins TRBV20-1 to TRBJ2-7, with D tentatively TRBD2 (5 bases). Germline CDR1 is DFQATT and CDR2 is SNEGSKA (reference sequence). The CDR3 runs to 13 residues. Trimming stripped 6 bases from V and 0 bases from J, with 12 bases between. The CDR3 DNA reads as TGCAGTGCAAAGAGGGAGACCTCCTACGAGCAGTACTTC. It yields the protein CSAKRETSYEQYF.

This clonotype was recorded many times. The J gene is TRBJ2-1, the V gene TRBV30; tentatively, D is TRBD1 (5 bases). Deletions cut 0 bases from V and 7 bases from J, with 7 bases between. CDR1 GTSNPN and CDR2 SVGIG come from the germline V gene (reference sequence). This CDR3 has 12 residues. The CDR3 region is CAWSVQVNEQFF. The CDR3, as DNA: TGTGCCTGGAGTGTACAGGTGAATGAGCAGTTCTTC.

This clonotype was counted at least ten times. The chain has TRBV7-9 and TRBJ1-4, with 8 bases identical to TRBD1. The CDR3 is 15 residues long. The germline V gene encodes CDR1 SEHNR and CDR2 FQNEAQ (reference sequence). J was trimmed by 4 bases and V by 6 bases; bases with no gene match: 7. The CDR3 loop is CASSTGQAYNEKLFF. CDR3 bases: TGTGCCAGCAGTACGGGACAGGCATATAATGAAAAACTGTTTTTT.

This clonotype was recorded many times. V usage is TRBV14 and J usage is TRBJ1-2, with D uncertain. V lost 1 base and J 4 bases, leaving 7 bases between the germline ends. CDR3 length equals 13 residues. Germline V gives CDR1 SGHDN, CDR2 FVKESK. The CDR3 loop is CASSQVIAYGYTF. The CDR3 DNA reads as TGTGCCAGCAGCCAAGTTATCGCCTATGGCTACACCTTC.

This clonotype was seen at least ten times. The chain carries TRBV5-1 and TRBJ2-1; D might be TRBD1 (5 bases). The CDR3 runs to 17 residues. V was cut by 0 bases and J by 0 bases, with 13 bases left in between. CDR1 is SGHRS and CDR2 is YFSETQ in the germline V gene. The CDR3 sequence is CASSLGGGESSYNEQFF. The CDR3, as DNA: TGCGCCAGCAGCTTGGGGGGCGGAGAAAGCTCCTACAATGAGCAGTTCTTC. The whole variable domain, filled in from reference TRBV5-1 and TRBJ2-1, reads KAGVTQTPRYLIKTRGQQVTLSCSPISGHRSVSWYQQTPGQGLQFLFEYFSETQRNKGNFPGRFSGRQFSNSRSEMNVSTLELGDSALYLCASSLGGGESSYNEQFFGPGTRLTVL.

This clonotype has at least ten counts. The chain recombines TRBV4-2 with TRBJ1-1; 7 positions match TRBD1. From germline, CDR1 is LGHNA and CDR2 YNFKEQ. The CDR3 is 17 residues long. The trim removed 3 bases at V and 0 bases at J, leaving 10 bases unmatched. The CDR3 region is CASSHYRQGSLNTEAFF. The CDR3 bases are TGTGCCAGCAGCCATTATCGACAGGGAAGTTTGAACACTGAAGCTTTCTTT.

This clonotype occurred many times. This chain joins TRBV7-6 and TRBJ1-2; D ambiguous. The CDR3 spans 12 residues. The V and J ends lost 10 bases and 8 bases respectively, with 17 bases between them. CDR1 SGHVS and CDR2 FNYEAQ come from the germline V gene. The CDR3 DNA is TGTGCCACCTACGACACCGGAGAAGGCTACACCTTC. Its translation is CATYDTGEGYTF.